This T cell receptor (beta chain) was sequenced in a study of blood T cell repertoires in COVID-19. Study details: There were acute and convalescent COVID-19 samples, and they came from the United States, Italy and Spain. Sources were T cells, B-cell-depleted T cells, or PBMCs; the material itself was cDNA or gDNA.

Per the original methods: Reference gene primers were amplified, and this amplification served to estimate nucleated cell counts. Method: immunoSEQ multiplex PCR; TCRdb's copy keeps in-frame clones and lacks some. Clone size and the V and J calls come from that table; the DNA yielded D and trimming. This table has 380,000 or so clones, 81% appearing once. Sequencing was carried out using peripheral blood. The clonotype originates from a human donor with acute or convalescent COVID-19. The donor label of this sample is uncertain.

CDR3 nucleotide sequence: TGTGCCAGCAGTTACGTAGGCGGGGCCGGGGAAGCTTTCTTT. Translating gives CASSYVGGAGEAFF. The chain carries TRBV6-5 and TRBJ1-1; possibly TRBD1 for D (5 bases). CDR3 size: 14 residues. Germline V gives CDR1 MNHEY, CDR2 SVGAGI. The V end was cut by 2 bases, the J end by 8 bases, with 15 bases between.